This T cell receptor (beta chain) was observed in a study of cytomegalovirus exposure and HLA in healthy donors. The wider study: An early data release held 70 million to 90 million unique TCRs from HLA-typed donors.

Primers for the PCR totalled 60 Vbeta and 13 Jbeta. The data were produced by immunoSEQ multiplex PCR, yet TCRdb's version contains in-frame clones alone and is incomplete. This table has over 150,000 clones, 82% appearing once. As for this clone: Its cognate antigen is unknown.

General study points: The study flagged about 150 TCR beta chains as cytomegalovirus-associated.

The sequenced material came from PBMCs. This TCR was sampled from a boy younger than 10 in good health and CMV-seronegative.

CDR3 protein: CASSPSYQETQYF. CDR3 bases: TGCGCCAGCAGCCCCTCCTACCAAGAGACCCAGTACTTC. The V gene is TRBV5-1, the J gene TRBJ2-5, with D hard to call. Germline CDR1 and CDR2: SGHRS and YFSETQ. The CDR3 extends over 13 amino acids. V dropped 4 bases and J dropped 0 bases, with 7 bases sitting between them.